This TCR beta chain was recorded in a study of response to subunit inactivated influenza vaccine. Concerning this clonotype: What it binds is not known.

Study-level results: With each seasonal influenza vaccination, the authors suggested, few new T cells are recruited.

Trimming removed 1 base from V and 2 bases from J, with 9 bases in between. Looked up from germline, CDR1 is SGHVS and CDR2 is FQNEAQ. The CDR3 consists of 15 residues. One entry per CDR3 protein results from TCRdb running MiXCR on the RT-PCR reads. The sample includes about 700,000 distinct CDR3 sequences, approximately 15% seen only once; the top ten take around 6.5%. This TCR was sampled from a man aged 50 or older who received an inactivated influenza vaccine. The starting material was PBMCs from blood, obtained 14 to 15 days before vaccination. The gene calls are TRBV7-8 and TRBJ2-4, with unresolved D. The CDR3 loop reads CASSLVGRSKNIQYF. As DNA, the CDR3 is TGTGCCAGCAGCTTAGTCGGCAGATCCAAAAACATTCAGTACTTC.